Listed here are 5 T cell receptor beta chains from one sample, sequenced in a study of post-analysis software for immune sequencing data. Study observations and caveats: There were a handful of TRBV segments more frequent in patients than controls, and TRBV5-6, TRBV5-1 and TRBV20-1 were among them.

cDNA libraries of TCR beta carried unique molecular identifiers. TCRdb redid the calling of the PCR reads with MiXCR, one entry per CDR3 protein. This table has some 890,000 distinct CDR3 sequences, roughly 50% appearing once. What these receptors recognize is not known. Sample: blood. Source of these receptors: a girl aged 5-17 years with multiple sclerosis.

This clonotype was counted only a few times. This chain joins TRBV7-2 and TRBJ2-5, with D possibly TRBD1 on 6 matching bases. This CDR3 spans 15 amino acids. From germline, CDR1 is SGHTA and CDR2 FQGNSA. V dropped 5 bases and J dropped 1 base, with 14 bases sitting between them. The CDR3 protein is CASSLVGAVQETQYF. CDR3 DNA: TGTGCCAGCAGCCTTGTGGGGGCTGTCCAAGAGACCCAGTACTTC. The complete variable domain, with remaining parts taken from reference TRBV7-2 and TRBJ2-5, reads GAGVSQSPSNKVTEKGKDVELRCDPISGHTALYWYRQSLGQGLEFLIYFQGNSAPDKSGLPSDRFSAERTGGSVSTLTIQRTQQEDSAVYLCASSLVGAVQETQYFGPGTRLLVL.

The sample holds a few counts of this clonotype. The rearrangement joins TRBV29-1 to TRBJ1-5; TRBD1 might be the D (5 bases). The CDR3 sequence is 13 residues long. The V gene lost 6 bases and the J gene lost 2 bases, with 11 bases spanning the gap. CDR1 SQVTM and CDR2 ANQGSEA come from the germline V gene. The CDR3 here is CSVSEGRNQPQHF. The CDR3 region has the DNA TGCAGCGTGTCAGAGGGGCGCAATCAGCCCCAGCATTTT.

The rearrangement joins TRBV10-3 to TRBJ2-7; 8 bases fit TRBD1. Trimming took 2 bases from V and 4 from J; bases not matched to a gene: 7. Germline-derived CDR1 and CDR2 are ENHRY and SYGVKD. The CDR3 has 15 amino acids. The chain's CDR3 is CAISEGPGQAYEQYF. In DNA form, the CDR3 reads TGTGCCATCAGTGAGGGCCCGGGACAGGCGTACGAGCAGTACTTC.

V is TRBV4-2 and J is TRBJ1-5; possibly TRBD1 for D (5 bases). Germline CDR1 reads LGHNA; CDR2 reads YNFKEQ. Trimming cost V 1 base and J 6 bases, with 13 bases left between them. The CDR3 length is 15 residues. DNA for the CDR3: TGTGCCAGCAGCCAAGTCATGGGGGGGAGTCAGCCCCAGCATTTT. Translated, it gives CASSQVMGGSQPQHF.

V and J are TRBV20-1 and TRBJ2-7, with 13 bases lining up with TRBD2. The CDR3 sequence is 15 residues long. The germline CDR1 and CDR2 sequences are DFQATT and SNEGSKA (reference sequence). V shed 0 bases, J shed 3 bases, and the junction held 2 bases outside the gene matches. For the CDR3, the DNA is TGCAGTGCTAGAGAGGGGACTAGCGGGGTCTACGAGCAGTACTTC. The encoded protein is CSAREGTSGVYEQYF.